The rows below give T cell receptor beta chains drawn from one sample of a study of beta chain features in type 1 diabetes. Using immunoSEQ multiplex PCR, the repertoire was profiled, and TCRdb retains in-frame clones only, with some absent. The sample lists fewer than 200,000 clones; 13% were seen once. What was sequenced was central memory CD4+ T cells from blood. Source of these receptors: a young woman in good health. Each CDR3 is given with its conserved first and last residue. The D gene is left open where the match is weak. Some rows have no size entry. The others give once, few or many, or a class for an expanded clone.

v_gene	j_gene	abundance	d_gene	CDR3aa	CDR3nt
TRBV5-4	TRBJ2-7	few	TRBD1	CASSWTGESYEQYF	TGTGCCAGCAGCTGGACAGGGGAGAGTTACGAGCAGTACTTC
TRBV5-1	TRBJ2-3	few	.	CASSLSTSFTDTQYF	TGCGCCAGCAGCTTGTCTACTTCCTTCACAGATACGCAGTATTTT
TRBV30	TRBJ2-7	few	.	CAWMRRRFSYEQYF	TGTGCCTGGATGCGTCGGCGGTTCTCCTACGAGCAGTACTTC
TRBV5-4	TRBJ2-7	.	.	CACSLVGGSYEQYF	TGTGCCTGCAGCTTAGTCGGGGGATCCTACGAGCAGTACTTC
TRBV10-3	TRBJ1-5	.	.	CAITPGGEEPQHF	TGTGCCATCACCCCTGGGGGGGAAGAGCCCCAGCATTTT
TRBV6-5	TRBJ1-4	.	TRBD1	CASTKDRQNEKLFF	TGTGCCAGCACCAAGGACAGGCAGAATGAAAAACTGTTTTTT
TRBV11-2	TRBJ2-7	many	TRBD1	CASSSINRQGAYEQYF	TGTGCCAGCAGCTCCATCAACCGACAGGGGGCCTACGAGCAGTACTTC
TRBV5-1	TRBJ2-5	few	TRBD2	CASSYAGTSARETQYF	TGCGCCAGCAGCTACGCCGGGACTAGCGCCCGAGAGACCCAGTACTTC
TRBV2	TRBJ2-7	few	TRBD1	CASSGTGRSYEQYF	TGTGCCAGCAGTGGGACAGGGAGGTCCTACGAGCAGTACTTC
TRBV30	TRBJ2-7	few	TRBD1	CASGQAPYEQYF	TGTGCCTCGGGACAGGCCCCCTACGAGCAGTACTTC
TRBV18	TRBJ1-1	.	.	CASSPASVNTEAFF	TGTGCCAGCTCACCAGCGTCGGTGAACACTGAAGCTTTCTTT
TRBV30	TRBJ2-7	few	.	CAWDTGLYEQYF	TGTGCCTGGGATACAGGGCTCTACGAGCAGTACTTC
TRBV5-1	TRBJ2-1	.	.	CASSLAGQATTYNEQFF	TGCGCCAGCAGCTTGGCCGGCCAGGCGACCACCTACAATGAGCAGTTCTTC
TRBV29-1	TRBJ2-1	.	.	CSVGRNNEQFF	TGCAGCGTTGGCAGGAACAATGAGCAGTTCTTC
TRBV19	TRBJ2-1	.	.	CAAGGPYNEQFF	TGTGCCGCAGGGGGGCCCTACAATGAGCAGTTCTTC
TRBV4-2	TRBJ1-2	few	.	CASSSQPRARDYGYTF	TGTGCCAGCAGCTCCCAGCCCAGGGCCAGGGACTATGGCTACACCTTC
TRBV30	TRBJ2-2	few	.	CAWSVHRVTGELFF	TGTGCCTGGAGTGTACACAGGGTCACCGGGGAGCTGTTTTTT
TRBV7-2	TRBJ2-3	few	.	CASGTKTDTQYF	TGTGCCAGCGGTACTAAAACAGATACGCAGTATTTT
TRBV14	TRBJ2-1	.	.	CASSQGRIMSREQFF	TGTGCCAGCAGCCAAGGAAGAATAATGAGTCGTGAGCAGTTCTTC
TRBV29-1	TRBJ2-7	few	TRBD1	CSVQEGQGLYEQYF	TGCAGCGTGCAGGAGGGACAGGGACTGTACGAGCAGTACTTC
TRBV7-7	TRBJ2-7	many	.	CASSLSPGRYEQYF	TGTGCCAGCAGCTTATCGCCAGGGCGGTACGAGCAGTACTTC
TRBV4-3	TRBJ2-3	.	.	CASSNRQVNTQYF	TGCGCCAGCAGCAACCGACAGGTTAATACGCAGTATTTT
TRBV18	TRBJ2-7	.	TRBD2	CASSPGGAGRTYEQYF	TGTGCCAGCTCACCAGGGGGAGCGGGAAGGACCTACGAGCAGTACTTC
TRBV2	TRBJ1-5	few	TRBD1	CASTSTGGGQPQHF	TGTGCCAGCACCTCGACAGGGGGTGGGCAGCCCCAGCATTTT
TRBV7-9	TRBJ1-1	few	.	CASSRGAGYEAFF	TGTGCCAGCAGCCGGGGGGCAGGGTATGAAGCTTTCTTT
TRBV29-1	TRBJ2-3	many	.	CSVEQASDTQYF	TGCAGCGTTGAACAAGCTTCAGATACGCAGTATTTT
TRBV11-2	TRBJ1-1	.	.	CASSWGQGRNTEAFF	TGTGCCAGCAGCTGGGGTCAGGGGAGGAACACTGAAGCTTTCTTT
TRBV28	TRBJ2-5	.	.	CASSAIGETQYF	TGTGCCAGCAGTGCTATTGGAGAGACCCAGTACTTC
TRBV7-9	TRBJ2-1	few	TRBD2	CASSLVQREYGQFF	TGTGCCAGCAGCTTAGTTCAGCGGGAGTACGGGCAGTTCTTC
TRBV25-1	TRBJ1-5	few	TRBD1	CASSAPGTENFNQPQHF	TGTGCCAGCAGTGCCCCCGGGACAGAGAATTTCAATCAGCCCCAGCATTTT
TRBV5-1	TRBJ1-2	few	.	CASSLNRNTNYGYTF	TGCGCCAGCAGCTTAAACAGGAACACCAACTATGGCTACACCTTC
TRBV29-1	TRBJ1-1	.	.	CSPGATEAFF	TGCAGCCCTGGGGCCACTGAAGCTTTCTTT
TRBV15	TRBJ2-7	few	TRBD2	CATSRAGAHEQYF	TGTGCCACCAGCCGCGCGGGAGCCCACGAGCAGTACTTC
TRBV9	TRBJ2-1	.	.	CASSVVSRNGYNEQFF	TGTGCCAGCAGCGTAGTGTCTAGGAATGGGTACAATGAGCAGTTCTTC
TRBV7-2	TRBJ2-1	few	TRBD2	CASRGRGGRAWEQFF	TGTGCCAGCAGGGGACGGGGCGGGAGGGCCTGGGAGCAGTTCTTC
TRBV2	TRBJ2-5	.	TRBD2	CASSARTSGGETQYF	TGTGCCAGCAGTGCGCGGACTAGCGGTGGGGAGACCCAGTACTTC
TRBV28	TRBJ2-6	.	.	CASSPYGTITGANVLTF	TGTGCCAGCAGTCCCTACGGGACAATTACTGGGGCCAACGTCCTGACTTTC
TRBV19	TRBJ2-7	.	.	CASSMSRGEQYF	TGTGCCAGTAGTATGTCCCGGGGCGAGCAGTACTTC
TRBV5-1	TRBJ2-1	few	TRBD2	CASSSELAGRYNEQFF	TGCGCCAGCAGCTCGGAACTAGCGGGACGTTACAATGAGCAGTTCTTC
TRBV4-2	TRBJ2-7	few	.	CASSPVGSSYEQYF	TGTGCCAGCAGTCCCGTCGGGAGCTCCTACGAGCAGTACTTC
TRBV9	TRBJ2-3	.	.	CASSLSPGTDTQYF	TGTGCCAGCAGTTTAAGTCCCGGGACAGATACGCAGTATTTT
TRBV14	TRBJ2-1	.	TRBD2	CASSQRSGRNNEQFF	TGTGCCAGCAGCCAGCGTAGCGGGAGAAACAATGAGCAGTTCTTC
TRBV4-2	TRBJ1-4	.	.	CASSQDLQVNEKLFF	TGTGCCAGCAGCCAAGATCTACAGGTGAATGAAAAACTGTTTTTT
TRBV7-2	TRBJ1-2	few	TRBD1	CASSVQGWNYGYTF	TGTGCCAGCAGCGTACAGGGGTGGAACTATGGCTACACCTTC
TRBV5-1	TRBJ2-5	few	.	CASRQAQETQYF	TGCGCCAGCAGACAGGCCCAAGAGACCCAGTACTTC
TRBV11-1	TRBJ2-2	.	TRBD2	CASSPRRLAGPGELFF	TGTGCCAGCAGCCCTCGACGGCTAGCGGGCCCCGGGGAGCTGTTTTTT
TRBV5-6	TRBJ1-5	.	.	CASSAQGVREQPQHF	TGTGCCAGCAGCGCCCAAGGGGTCAGAGAGCAGCCCCAGCATTTT
TRBV28	TRBJ2-7	few	TRBD2	CASSRASGHSYEQYF	TGTGCCAGCAGTCGGGCTAGCGGTCATTCCTACGAGCAGTACTTC